This passage covers 4 T cell receptor beta chains from one sample sequenced in a study of vaccination and CD4 T cells after COVID-19. Sample treatment: approximately 11-day PBMC culture with coronavirus spike peptide pools or control peptides (ViraFEST assay). These TCRs are of unknown antigen specificity. The study sequenced cultured CD4+ T cell DNA using the Oncomine TCR Beta short-read assay. TCRdb independently ran MiXCR on the PCR reads; one entry per CDR3 protein. The sample holds about 21,000 distinct CDR3 sequences, 55% seen once. The sequencing sample was made of CD4+ T cells from blood, cultured in vitro. Receptors originate from a human donor who had recovered from COVID-19.

CDR3 protein: CASSGQPVDGYTF. The CDR3, as DNA: TGTGCCAGCAGTGGGCAGCCCGTAGATGGCTACACCTTC. The chain has TRBV2 and TRBJ1-2; D not resolved. Germline CDR1 SNHLY, CDR2 FYNNEI. Trimming shortened V by 4 bases and J by 6 bases, and 12 bases separated the two germline ends. This CDR3 region has 13 residues.

The chain joins TRBV25-1 to TRBJ2-1; 8 bases agree with TRBD1. The J segment lost 7 bases and the V segment lost 4 bases, leaving 9 bases of the junction unmatched. CDR3 length: 15 residues. Per germline, CDR1 MGHDK and CDR2 SYGVNS. In DNA form, the CDR3 reads TGTGCCAGCAGTGCTACAGGGGGTTTAGGAAATGAGCAGTTCTTC. Protein: CASSATGGLGNEQFF.

The chain has TRBV19 and TRBJ1-5; no firm D call. The length of the CDR3 is 13 residues. V lost 2 bases and J 11 bases, leaving 13 bases between the germline ends. The germline V gene encodes CDR1 LNHDA and CDR2 SQIVND (reference sequence). CDR3 nucleotides: TGTGCCAGTAGTATACCCGGTTTCGGGGCCCAGCATTTT. Amino acids: CASSIPGFGAQHF.

The chain links TRBV20-1 to TRBJ1-2; D gene uncertain. The CDR3 extends over 13 amino acids. Germline V gene lookup returns CDR1 DFQATT and CDR2 SNEGSKA (reference sequence). The germline V and J ends were trimmed by 5 bases and 1 base, with 11 bases remaining between them. For the CDR3, the DNA is TGCAGTGCTTATTTGACCGATAACTATGGCTACACCTTC. Translation: CSAYLTDNYGYTF.